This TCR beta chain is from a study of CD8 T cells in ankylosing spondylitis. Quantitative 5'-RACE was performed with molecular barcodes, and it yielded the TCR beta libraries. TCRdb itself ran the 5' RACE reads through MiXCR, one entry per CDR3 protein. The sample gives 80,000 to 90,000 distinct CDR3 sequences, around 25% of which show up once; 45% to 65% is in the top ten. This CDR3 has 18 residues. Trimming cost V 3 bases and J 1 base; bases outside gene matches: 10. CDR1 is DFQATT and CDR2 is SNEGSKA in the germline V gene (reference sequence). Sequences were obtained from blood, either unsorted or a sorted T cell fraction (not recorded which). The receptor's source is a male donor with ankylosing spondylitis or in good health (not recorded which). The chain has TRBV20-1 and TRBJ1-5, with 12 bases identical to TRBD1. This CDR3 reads CSARGTGGTVRSNQPQHF. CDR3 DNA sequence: TGCAGTGCTAGGGGGACAGGGGGCACCGTGAGGAGCAATCAGCCCCAGCATTTT.